These 10 T cell receptor beta chains were all obtained from the same sample, sequenced in a study of T cell repertoires in cytomegalovirus infection. A single record per CDR3 protein comes from TCRdb applying MiXCR to the reads. The table has some 800,000 distinct CDR3 sequences, under 35% seen once. These TCRs are of unknown antigen specificity. Sample: cultured CD8+ T cells from PBMCs, taken from culture after CMV antigen stimulation. The receptor source for this set is a human donor in good health (CMV status not recorded). Some clones in this sample may be carry-over from other donors' samples.

In its sample, this clonotype was seen many times. This sequence joins TRBV7-8 and TRBJ2-1; 12 nucleotides align to TRBD2. The V gene end was trimmed by 5 bases and the J gene end by 7 bases; junction bases not matched to a gene: 6. This CDR3 has 15 residues. Germline CDR1 and CDR2: SGHVS and FQNEAQ. The CDR3 is CASSLRTSGENEQFF. As DNA, the CDR3 is TGTGCCAGCAGCCTACGGACTAGCGGGGAAAATGAGCAGTTCTTC.

The rearrangement links TRBV7-2 to TRBJ2-2; D assignment may be TRBD1 or TRBD2 (5 bases each). CDR3 size: 13 residues. Germline lookup yields CDR1 SGHTA and CDR2 FQGNSA. V lost 2 bases and J lost 7, with 8 bases in between. CDR3 sequence reads: CASSLWGNGELFF. Written as DNA, the CDR3 is TGTGCCAGCAGCTTATGGGGGAACGGGGAGCTGTTTTTT.

The chain uses TRBV7-3 and TRBJ2-2; tentatively, D is TRBD2 (6 bases). The CDR3 consists of 16 residues. V dropped 2 bases and J dropped 5 bases, with 15 bases sitting between them. Germline V gene data show CDR1 as SGHTA and CDR2 as FQGTGA. The CDR3 spells CASSLPAGSQTGELFF. The DNA of the CDR3 is TGTGCCAGCAGCTTACCAGCGGGCAGCCAGACCGGGGAGCTGTTTTTT.

This clonotype was recorded many times. The rearrangement uses TRBV7-2 and TRBJ2-7; 14 bases map to TRBD2. V shed 3 bases and J 3 bases; nucleotides not matched to a gene: 1. CDR3 length: 15 amino acids. The germline CDR1 and CDR2 sequences are SGHTA and FQGNSA. CDR3 loop: CASSFGLAGGYEQYF. The DNA of the CDR3 is TGTGCCAGCAGCTTCGGACTAGCGGGGGGCTACGAGCAGTACTTC.

J is TRBJ2-1 and V is TRBV12-3 or TRBV12-4, with unresolved D. CDR3 length: 10 amino acids. Trimming removed 5 bases at V and 16 bases at J, with 12 bases between. CDR3 sequence: CASSAGPLFF. The CDR3 region has the DNA TGTGCCAGCAGTGCCGGACCCCTCTTCTTC.

DNA of the CDR3: TGTGCCAGCAGCCCATCTGGGCCAGCCCCGGTGGACAATGAGCAGTTCTTC. It codes for CASSPSGPAPVDNEQFF. The J gene is TRBJ2-1, the V gene TRBV7-3; D uncertain. This CDR3 has 17 residues. V was shortened by 5 bases and J by 5 bases, with 22 bases between the two germline ends. Looked up from germline, CDR1 is SGHTA and CDR2 is FQGTGA.

J is TRBJ1-6 and V is TRBV5-1, with unresolved D. The V end lost 0 bases, the J end lost 1 base, and 11 bases lay between the germline ends. CDR3 length: 17 residues. Germline CDR1 is SGHRS and CDR2 is YFSETQ. CDR3 DNA: TGCGCCAGCAGCTTGGAATCAGTTTCGTCCTATAATTCACCCCTCCACTTT. Its protein is CASSLESVSSYNSPLHF.

This clonotype was detected only a few times. The chain combines TRBV12-5 with TRBJ2-5; 7 bases match TRBD1. V shed 5 bases, J shed 2 bases, and the junction held 5 bases outside the gene matches. CDR3 length: 14 residues. CDR1 LGHNT and CDR2 FRNRAP come from the germline V gene. CDR3: CASGPEGAQETQYF. The DNA for the CDR3 is TGTGCTAGTGGTCCTGAGGGGGCACAAGAGACCCAGTACTTC.

This chain links TRBV6-5 with TRBJ2-1; 13 nucleotides line up with TRBD2. The CDR3 runs to 16 residues. Germline V gives CDR1 MNHEY, CDR2 SVGAGI. V shed 1 base, J shed 6 bases, and the junction held 3 bases outside the gene matches. In DNA, the CDR3 is TGTGCCAGCAGTTACTGGACTAGCGGGGGCCTCAATGAGCAGTTCTTC. Translating gives CASSYWTSGGLNEQFF.

This chain links TRBV29-1 with TRBJ2-2, with D unresolved. The CDR3 is made up of 10 amino acids. Trimming took 7 bases from V and 5 from J, leaving 5 bases between them. Germline CDR1 and CDR2: SQVTM and ANQGSEA. The CDR3 nucleotides read TGCAGCGCGTCGACCGGGGAGCTGTTTTTT. The encoded protein is CSASTGELFF.